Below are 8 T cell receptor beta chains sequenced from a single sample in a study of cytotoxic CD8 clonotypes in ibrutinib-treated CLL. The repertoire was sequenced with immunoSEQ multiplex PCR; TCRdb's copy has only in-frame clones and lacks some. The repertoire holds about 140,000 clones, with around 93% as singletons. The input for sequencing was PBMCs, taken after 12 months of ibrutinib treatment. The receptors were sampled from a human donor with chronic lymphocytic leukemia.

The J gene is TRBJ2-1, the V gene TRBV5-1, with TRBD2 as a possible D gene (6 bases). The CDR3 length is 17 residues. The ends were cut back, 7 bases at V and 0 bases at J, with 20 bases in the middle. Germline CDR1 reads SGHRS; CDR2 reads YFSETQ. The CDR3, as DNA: TGCGCCAGCTCACCCAAAGGGACTTTCAGCTCCTACAATGAGCAGTTCTTC. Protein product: CASSPKGTFSSYNEQFF.

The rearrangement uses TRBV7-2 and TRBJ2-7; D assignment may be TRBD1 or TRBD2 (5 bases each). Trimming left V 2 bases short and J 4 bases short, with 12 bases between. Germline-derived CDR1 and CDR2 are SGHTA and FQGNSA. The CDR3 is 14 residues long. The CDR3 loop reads CASSLRWGPYEQYF. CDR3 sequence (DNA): TGTGCCAGCAGCTTAAGATGGGGACCTTACGAGCAGTACTTC.

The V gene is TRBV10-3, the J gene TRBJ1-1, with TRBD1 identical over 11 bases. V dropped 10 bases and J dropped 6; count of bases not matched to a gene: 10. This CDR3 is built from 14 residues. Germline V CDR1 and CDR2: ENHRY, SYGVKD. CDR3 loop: CATRTGGDLPEAFF. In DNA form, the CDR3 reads TGTGCCACCCGGACAGGGGGCGATCTCCCTGAAGCTTTCTTT.

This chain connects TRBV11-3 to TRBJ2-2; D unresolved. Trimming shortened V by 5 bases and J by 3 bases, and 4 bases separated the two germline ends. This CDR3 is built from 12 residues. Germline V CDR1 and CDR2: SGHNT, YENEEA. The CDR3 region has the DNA TGTGCCAGCAGCCCACACACCGGGGAGCTGTTTTTT. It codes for CASSPHTGELFF.

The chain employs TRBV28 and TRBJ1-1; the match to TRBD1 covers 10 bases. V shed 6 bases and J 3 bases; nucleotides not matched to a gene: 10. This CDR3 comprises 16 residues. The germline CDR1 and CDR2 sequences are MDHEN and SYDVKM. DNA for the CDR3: TGTGCCAGCAGCGCACCCCCCGGGACAGGGGACACTGAAGCTTTCTTT. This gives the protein CASSAPPGTGDTEAFF.

Written as DNA, the CDR3 is TGTGCCAGCAGTTTATCGAACGGGCCGAATGAGCAGTTCTTC. Translation gives CASSLSNGPNEQFF. The V call is TRBV27, the J call TRBJ2-1; D remains ambiguous. Trimming removed 0 bases at V and 7 bases at J, with 10 bases between. The CDR3 runs 14 residues. The V gene's germline CDR1 is MNHEY and CDR2 SMNVEV (reference sequence).

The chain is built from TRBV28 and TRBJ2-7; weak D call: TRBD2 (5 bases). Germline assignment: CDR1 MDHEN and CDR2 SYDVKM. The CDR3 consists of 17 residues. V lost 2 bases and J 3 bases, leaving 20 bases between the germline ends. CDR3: CASSLPGGGTLFYEQYF. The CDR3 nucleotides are TGTGCCAGCAGTTTACCCGGAGGAGGAACACTATTCTACGAGCAGTACTTC.

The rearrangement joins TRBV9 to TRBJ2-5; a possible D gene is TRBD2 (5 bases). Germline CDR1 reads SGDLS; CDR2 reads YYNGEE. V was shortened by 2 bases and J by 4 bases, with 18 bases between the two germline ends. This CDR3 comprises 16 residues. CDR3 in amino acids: CASSVVGLLGRETQYF. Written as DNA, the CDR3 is TGTGCCAGCAGCGTGGTTGGACTGTTGGGCCGAGAGACCCAGTACTTC.